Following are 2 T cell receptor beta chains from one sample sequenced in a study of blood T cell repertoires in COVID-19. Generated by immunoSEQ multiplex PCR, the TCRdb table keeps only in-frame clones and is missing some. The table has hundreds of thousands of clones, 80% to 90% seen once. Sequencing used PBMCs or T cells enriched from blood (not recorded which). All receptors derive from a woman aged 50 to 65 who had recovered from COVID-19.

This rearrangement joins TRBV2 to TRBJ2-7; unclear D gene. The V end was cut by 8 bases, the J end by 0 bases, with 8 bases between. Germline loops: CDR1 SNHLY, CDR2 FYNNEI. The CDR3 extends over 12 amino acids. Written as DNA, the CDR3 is TGTGCCAGCGGCGGAGTCTCCTACGAGCAGTACTTC. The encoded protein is CASGGVSYEQYF.

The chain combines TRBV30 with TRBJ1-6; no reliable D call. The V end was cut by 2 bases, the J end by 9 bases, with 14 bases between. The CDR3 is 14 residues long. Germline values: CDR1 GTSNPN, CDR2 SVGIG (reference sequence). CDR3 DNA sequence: TGTGCCTGGAGTCCAACTAATGAGCGTTCACCCCTCCACTTT. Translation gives CAWSPTNERSPLHF.